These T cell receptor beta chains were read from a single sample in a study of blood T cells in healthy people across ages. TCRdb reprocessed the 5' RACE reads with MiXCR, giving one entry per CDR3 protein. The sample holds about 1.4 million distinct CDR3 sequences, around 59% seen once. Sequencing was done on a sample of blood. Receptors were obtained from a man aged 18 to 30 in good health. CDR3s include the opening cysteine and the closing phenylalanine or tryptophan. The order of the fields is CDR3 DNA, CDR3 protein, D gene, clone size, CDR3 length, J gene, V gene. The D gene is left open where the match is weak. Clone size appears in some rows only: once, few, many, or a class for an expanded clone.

cdr3_nt: TGTGCCAGTAGTGAGGGGACCTACTTAACCGGGGAGCTGTTTTTT
cdr3_aa: CASSEGTYLTGELFF
d_call: -
clone_size: -
cdr3_length: 15
j_call: TRBJ2-2
v_call: TRBV19

cdr3_nt: TGTGCCAGCAGTCCCCCGGGGCTCAGCTATGGCTACACCTTC
cdr3_aa: CASSPPGLSYGYTF
d_call: -
clone_size: once
cdr3_length: 14
j_call: TRBJ1-2
v_call: TRBV27

cdr3_nt: TGTGCCAGCCTTTCTGCGGGAACAACTAATGAAAAACTGTTTTTT
cdr3_aa: CASLSAGTTNEKLFF
d_call: -
clone_size: -
cdr3_length: 15
j_call: TRBJ1-4
v_call: TRBV12-3/TRBV12-4

cdr3_nt: TGCGCCAGCAGCCAAGAGGGACTAGCGGGGCCCCAAGAGACCCAGTACTTC
cdr3_aa: CASSQEGLAGPQETQYF
d_call: TRBD2
clone_size: -
cdr3_length: 17
j_call: TRBJ2-5
v_call: TRBV4-3

cdr3_nt: TGTGCCAGCAGGCTTGGACGATCCCGATACACCGGGGAGCTGTTTTTT
cdr3_aa: CASRLGRSRYTGELFF
d_call: -
clone_size: -
cdr3_length: 16
j_call: TRBJ2-2
v_call: TRBV12-3/TRBV12-4

cdr3_nt: TGTGCCAGCGGTTCATACAGGAAATACGAGCAGTACTTC
cdr3_aa: CASGSYRKYEQYF
d_call: -
clone_size: -
cdr3_length: 13
j_call: TRBJ2-7
v_call: TRBV12-3/TRBV12-4

cdr3_nt: TGTGCCAGCCACGCGGGACAACGCACAGATACGCAGTATTTT
cdr3_aa: CASHAGQRTDTQYF
d_call: -
clone_size: -
cdr3_length: 14
j_call: TRBJ2-3
v_call: TRBV10-3

cdr3_nt: TGTGCCAGCAGCCCCCTAGGCGGGGGGAATACGCAGTATTTT
cdr3_aa: CASSPLGGGNTQYF
d_call: TRBD2
clone_size: -
cdr3_length: 14
j_call: TRBJ2-3
v_call: TRBV6-5

cdr3_nt: TGCGCCAGCAGCCAGGGACAGATTAATTCACCCCTCCACTTT
cdr3_aa: CASSQGQINSPLHF
d_call: TRBD1
clone_size: few
cdr3_length: 14
j_call: TRBJ1-6
v_call: TRBV4-1

cdr3_nt: TGTGCCAGCAGCTCCACAATAGGCTCCTACGAGCAGTACTTC
cdr3_aa: CASSSTIGSYEQYF
d_call: -
clone_size: once
cdr3_length: 14
j_call: TRBJ2-7
v_call: TRBV7-7

cdr3_nt: TGTGCCAGCAGTTCCCTCCGACAGGGGATCTACGAGCAGTACTTC
cdr3_aa: CASSSLRQGIYEQYF
d_call: TRBD1
clone_size: -
cdr3_length: 15
j_call: TRBJ2-7
v_call: TRBV12-3/TRBV12-4

cdr3_nt: TGTGCCAGCAGCTTCACGACTAGTAGGATCATCGATTGGAACACCGGGGAGCTGTTTTTT
cdr3_aa: CASSFTTSRIIDWNTGELFF
d_call: -
clone_size: -
cdr3_length: 20
j_call: TRBJ2-2
v_call: TRBV7-9

cdr3_nt: TGTGCCAGCAGCGTAGCACCGGGACAGGGGCCTATAAATCTAGAGACCCAGTACTTC
cdr3_aa: CASSVAPGQGPINLETQYF
d_call: TRBD1
clone_size: -
cdr3_length: 19
j_call: TRBJ2-5
v_call: TRBV11-2

cdr3_nt: TGTGCCAGCAGTGTTACAGGGATGGGCACTGAAGCTTTCTTT
cdr3_aa: CASSVTGMGTEAFF
d_call: -
clone_size: -
cdr3_length: 14
j_call: TRBJ1-1
v_call: TRBV25-1

cdr3_nt: TGTGCCAGCAGTGTACGGGGAAGGGAGACCCAGTACTTC
cdr3_aa: CASSVRGRETQYF
d_call: -
clone_size: -
cdr3_length: 13
j_call: TRBJ2-5
v_call: TRBV27

cdr3_nt: TGTGCCAGCAGTTTTCCTCCCGGGACAGTCAACACCGGGGAGCTGTTTTTT
cdr3_aa: CASSFPPGTVNTGELFF
d_call: TRBD1
clone_size: -
cdr3_length: 17
j_call: TRBJ2-2
v_call: TRBV5-6

cdr3_nt: TGCAGCGTTTCGGCAGATTCGAACACTGAAGCTTTCTTT
cdr3_aa: CSVSADSNTEAFF
d_call: -
clone_size: -
cdr3_length: 13
j_call: TRBJ1-1
v_call: TRBV29-1

cdr3_nt: TGCGCCAGCAGCCAGACAGGGATTAACTATGGCTACACCTTC
cdr3_aa: CASSQTGINYGYTF
d_call: TRBD1
clone_size: -
cdr3_length: 14
j_call: TRBJ1-2
v_call: TRBV4-1

cdr3_nt: TGTGCCAGCTCCCAATGGGGCAGGACCGACTACGAGCAGTACTTC
cdr3_aa: CASSQWGRTDYEQYF
d_call: -
clone_size: -
cdr3_length: 15
j_call: TRBJ2-7
v_call: TRBV12-3/TRBV12-4